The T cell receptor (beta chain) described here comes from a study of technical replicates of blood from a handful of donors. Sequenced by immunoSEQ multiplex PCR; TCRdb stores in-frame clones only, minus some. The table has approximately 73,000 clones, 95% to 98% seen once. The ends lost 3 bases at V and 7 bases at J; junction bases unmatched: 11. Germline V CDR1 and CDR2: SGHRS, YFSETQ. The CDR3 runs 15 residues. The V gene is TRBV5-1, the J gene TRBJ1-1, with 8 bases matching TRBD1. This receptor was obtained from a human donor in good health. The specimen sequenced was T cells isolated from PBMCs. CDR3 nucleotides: TGCGCCAGCAGCTCGTCGGGACAGGAGATTGATGAAGCTTTCTTT. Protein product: CASSSSGQEIDEAFF.